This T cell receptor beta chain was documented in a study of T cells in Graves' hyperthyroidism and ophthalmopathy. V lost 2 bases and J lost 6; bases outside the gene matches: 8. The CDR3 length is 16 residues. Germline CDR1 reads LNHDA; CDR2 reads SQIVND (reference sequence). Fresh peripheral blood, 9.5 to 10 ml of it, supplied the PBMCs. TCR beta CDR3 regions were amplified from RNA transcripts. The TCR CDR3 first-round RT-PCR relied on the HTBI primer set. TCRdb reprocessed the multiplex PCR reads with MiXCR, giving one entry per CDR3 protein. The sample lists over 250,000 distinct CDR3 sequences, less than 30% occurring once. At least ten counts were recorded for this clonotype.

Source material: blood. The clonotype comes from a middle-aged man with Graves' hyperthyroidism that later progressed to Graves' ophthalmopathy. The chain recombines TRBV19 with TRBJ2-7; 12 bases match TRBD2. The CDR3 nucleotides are TGTGCCAGTAGTATATCCTTCAGACTAGCGGGAGCCGAGCAGTACTTC. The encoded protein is CASSISFRLAGAEQYF.